This T cell receptor (beta chain) derives from a study of regulatory T cells in long-lasting Graves disease. Construction of TCR beta libraries relied on iRepertoire HTBI primers and on Arm-PCR targeting CDR3 regions. From the multiplex PCR reads, TCRdb called clonotypes with MiXCR, one entry per CDR3 protein. The sample contains about 340,000 distinct CDR3 sequences, 15% to 20% of which appear only once. As to time point: persistent/refractory GD, antithyroid drugs over 5 years with positive TRAb. PBMC-derived RNA was used for the TCR library. With V trimmed by 4 bases and J by 6 bases, 6 bases remained unmatched. The CDR3 is 15 residues long. Germline lookup yields CDR1 KGHSH and CDR2 LQKENI. General study points: Limited sample numbers may have lowered accuracy.

This clonotype was recorded a few times. Antigen: not known. The material sequenced was peripheral blood mononuclear cells (PBMCs), taken when the disease was refractory, from a patient treated with antithyroid drugs. This TCR came from a female donor with Graves disease. The V and J genes are TRBV18 and TRBJ1-6, with 7 bases matching TRBD1. The CDR3 DNA follows: TGTGCCAGCTCACTTCAACAGGGGAGTAATTCACCCCTCCACTTT. Protein product: CASSLQQGSNSPLHF.